A single sample is the source of the 24 T cell receptor beta chains below, sequenced in a study of blood T cell repertoires in COVID-19. TCRdb's copy holds only in-frame clones and misses some; the assay was immunoSEQ multiplex PCR. The table lists approximately 77,000 clones, about 80% of them singletons. Sequenced input: peripheral blood. These receptors were collected from a woman aged 70 to 79 with acute or convalescent COVID-19.

The chain uses TRBV10-3 and TRBJ1-1; D remains ambiguous. The CDR3 is 15 amino acids. With 0 bases removed from V and 2 bases from J, the gap between germline ends came to 10 bases. The V gene's germline CDR1 is ENHRY and CDR2 SYGVKD. Written as DNA, the CDR3 is TGTGCCATCAGTGAGTCTGCAGGTATTAACACTGAAGCTTTCTTT. As protein: CAISESAGINTEAFF.

This chain joins TRBV3-1 (or the pseudogene TRBV3-2) and TRBJ2-7, with 8 bases that match TRBD1. Germline lookup yields CDR1 LGHDT and CDR2 YNNKEL (reference sequence). The trim removed 1 base at V and 7 bases at J, leaving 3 bases unmatched. This CDR3 comprises 13 residues. CDR3 coding DNA: TGTGCCAGCAGCCAAGGACAGGGGAATGAGCAGTACTTC. Its protein product is CASSQGQGNEQYF.

The chain combines TRBV4-3 with TRBJ1-2, with D possibly being TRBD1 (5 bases). CDR1 and CDR2 (germline): LGHNA, YSLEER. Trimming cost V 3 bases and J 0 bases, with 11 bases left between them. The CDR3 has 15 residues. The CDR3 spells CASSQGLAANYGYTF. DNA for the CDR3: TGCGCCAGCAGCCAGGGACTTGCAGCTAACTATGGCTACACCTTC.

This clone occurred a few times. The CDR3, as DNA: TGTGCCAGCAGCCCAATACGACTAGTTATCCCCGGGGAGCTGTTTTTT. Its translation: CASSPIRLVIPGELFF. This chain joins TRBV4-2 and TRBJ2-2; TRBD2 might be the D (6 bases). V was pared by 4 bases and J by 6 bases, with 18 bases between. Germline-derived CDR1 and CDR2 are LGHNA and YNFKEQ. This CDR3 comprises 16 residues.

J is TRBJ2-5 and V is TRBV4-1; possibly TRBD2 for D (6 bases). Trimming removed 0 bases from V and 3 bases from J, with 11 bases in between. This CDR3 is 15 amino acids long. From germline, CDR1 is MGHRA and CDR2 YSYEKL. The CDR3 region is CASSQDSEGKETQYF. CDR3 in DNA: TGCGCCAGCAGCCAAGATTCGGAGGGGAAAGAGACCCAGTACTTC.

The chain joins TRBV14 to TRBJ2-7; TRBD2 might be the D (7 bases). Germline CDR1 is SGHDN and CDR2 is FVKESK. The CDR3 is made up of 15 amino acids. Trimming removed 2 bases from V and 0 bases from J, with 11 bases in between. The CDR3 sequence is CASSQSGGPSYEQYF. CDR3 DNA: TGTGCCAGCAGCCAATCGGGGGGCCCCTCCTACGAGCAGTACTTC.

This clone was observed a handful of times. V and J are TRBV4-1 and TRBJ1-5; no firm D call. This CDR3 has 17 amino acids. Trimming took off 0 bases at V and 0 bases at J, with 12 bases between the two ends. Germline assignment: CDR1 MGHRA and CDR2 YSYEKL. The CDR3, as DNA: TGCGCCAGCAGCCAAGATTCTCAGGCTTATAGCAATCAGCCCCAGCATTTT. It is translated as CASSQDSQAYSNQPQHF.

V usage is TRBV7-7 and J usage is TRBJ2-5; TRBD2 might be the D (6 bases). Germline V gives CDR1 SSHAT, CDR2 FNYEAQ (reference sequence). This CDR3 has 14 residues. The V gene lost 1 base and the J gene lost 5 bases, with 11 bases spanning the gap. CDR3 coding DNA: TGTGCCAGCAGCTTAGGGGGGGTTGGGGAGACCCAGTACTTC. This codes for CASSLGGVGETQYF. Full variable domain (remainder filled in from reference TRBV7-7 and TRBJ2-5): GAGVSQSPRYKVTKRGQDVTLRCDPISSHATLYWYQQALGQGPEFLTYFNYEAQPDKSGLPSDRFSAERPEGSISTLTIQRTEQRDSAMYRCASSLGGVGETQYFGPGTRLLVL.

The CDR3 reads CSVEWQGNEAFF. In DNA form, the CDR3 reads TGCAGCGTTGAATGGCAGGGGAATGAAGCTTTCTTT. The chain carries TRBV29-1 and TRBJ1-1, with a possible D match to TRBD1 (6 bases). With 2 bases removed from V and 7 bases from J, the gap between germline ends came to 11 bases. This CDR3 contains 12 residues. Germline CDR1 reads SQVTM; CDR2 reads ANQGSEA.

This clone was counted a single time. The chain combines TRBV27 with TRBJ2-6; weak D call: TRBD1 (6 bases). CDR1 is MNHEY and CDR2 is SMNVEV in the germline V gene (reference sequence). V was pared by 7 bases and J by 0 bases, with 13 bases between. The CDR3 sequence is 16 residues long. CDR3 DNA: TGTGCCAGCATGCGCCCCAGGGGCTCTGGGGCCAACGTCCTGACTTTC. It encodes CASMRPRGSGANVLTF.

This clone was seen only once. V and J are TRBV11-2 and TRBJ2-7; 7 nucleotides agree with TRBD2. The CDR3 length is 14 residues. After removal of 1 base from V and 0 bases from J, the junction contained 0 bases not matched to a gene. Germline CDR1 and CDR2: SGHAT and FQNNGV. Here the CDR3 reads CASSLAGGSYEQYF. Written as DNA, the CDR3 is TGTGCCAGCAGCTTAGCGGGGGGCTCCTACGAGCAGTACTTC. Full variable domain (missing parts from reference TRBV11-2 and TRBJ2-7): EAGVAQSPRYKIIEKRQSVAFWCNPISGHATLYWYQQILGQGPKLLIQFQNNGVVDDSQLPKDRFSAERLKGVDSTLKIQPAKLEDSAVYLCASSLAGGSYEQYFGPGTRLTVT.

The rearrangement joins TRBV6-1 to TRBJ2-2, with 8 bases lining up with TRBD1. The germline CDR1 and CDR2 sequences are MNHNS and SASEGT. This CDR3 has 16 amino acids. Losses at the gene ends were 0 bases for V and 7 bases for J; bases not matched to a gene: 7. DNA for the CDR3: TGTGCCAGCAGTGAAGCTTGGGACAGGCCCGGCGGGGAGCTGTTTTTT. The encoded protein is CASSEAWDRPGGELFF.

The genes are TRBV19 and TRBJ2-3; 10 nucleotides agree with TRBD1. The V segment lost 2 bases and the J segment 5 bases; nucleotides outside the gene matches: 7. Germline CDR1 LNHDA, CDR2 SQIVND (reference sequence). The CDR3 loop spans 16 amino acids. The CDR3 DNA reads as TGTGCCAGTAGTATACTCGGGACAGGGGCGGGAGATACGCAGTATTTT. The encoded protein is CASSILGTGAGDTQYF.

The J gene is TRBJ1-5, the V gene TRBV7-9, with D unresolved. V was trimmed by 1 base and J by 0 bases, leaving 7 bases between them. Per the germline V gene, CDR1 is SEHNR and CDR2 is FQNEAQ (reference sequence). The CDR3 spans 15 residues. The CDR3 loop is CASSLGVYSNQPQHF. CDR3 DNA: TGTGCCAGCAGCTTAGGCGTGTATAGCAATCAGCCCCAGCATTTT.

The chain links TRBV5-8 to TRBJ2-3; TRBD2 might be the D (6 bases). The CDR3 spans 15 residues. Per germline, CDR1 SGHTS and CDR2 YDEGEE. V lost 2 bases and J 6 bases, leaving 16 bases between the germline ends. CDR3 region: CASSFPGGGFDTQYF. The CDR3, as DNA: TGTGCCAGCAGCTTCCCTGGGGGAGGATTTGATACGCAGTATTTT.

The genes are TRBV4-3 and TRBJ2-1, with 7 bases lining up with TRBD1. CDR3 length equals 13 residues. V lost 0 bases, J lost 9 bases, and 2 bases stayed unmatched. CDR1 is LGHNA and CDR2 is YSLEER in the germline V gene. The CDR3 region is CASSQEGGFEQFF. In nucleotides, the CDR3 is TGCGCCAGCAGCCAAGAAGGGGGCTTTGAGCAGTTCTTC.

Notes on this clone: The same CDR3 is also encoded by other DNA sequences in this sample. The chain links TRBV7-8 to TRBJ1-4; D is unclear. From germline, CDR1 is SGHVS and CDR2 FQNEAQ. CDR3 size: 15 residues. The ends were cut back, 0 bases at V and 3 bases at J, with 8 bases in the middle. CDR3 sequence reads: CASSLARGSNEKLFF. The CDR3, as DNA: TGTGCCAGCAGCTTAGCTCGAGGTTCTAATGAAAAACTGTTTTTT.

The chain joins TRBV19 to TRBJ2-3, with 8 bases identical to TRBD1. The ends lost 5 bases at V and 4 bases at J; junction bases unmatched: 5. CDR3 length: 14 amino acids. Germline CDR1 is LNHDA and CDR2 is SQIVND (reference sequence). CDR3 loop: CASSPTGVADTQYF. Written as DNA, the CDR3 is TGTGCCAGTAGTCCGACAGGGGTGGCAGATACGCAGTATTTT.

The chain recombines TRBV15 with TRBJ1-5; TRBD1 might be the D (5 bases). This CDR3 is 18 amino acids long. Germline loops: CDR1 LNHNV, CDR2 YYDKDF (reference sequence). The V and J ends lost 1 base and 2 bases respectively, with 18 bases between them. The CDR3 DNA reads as TGTGCCACCAGCAGAGGAATTCCCAGGGTTTGGGGCAATCAGCCCCAGCATTTT. Its protein product is CATSRGIPRVWGNQPQHF.

The chain uses TRBV3-1 (or the pseudogene TRBV3-2) and TRBJ2-5, with 16 positions matching TRBD2. J was trimmed by 7 bases and V by 6 bases; bases with no gene match: 5. Germline V gives CDR1 LGHDT, CDR2 YNNKEL (reference sequence). There are 15 residues in the CDR3. Written as DNA, the CDR3 is TGTGCCAGCAGTGCCGGGACTAGCGGGGGGGGGACCCAGTACTTC. Encoded protein: CASSAGTSGGGTQYF.

The gene calls are TRBV18 and TRBJ2-7; D remains unclear. V was cut by 3 bases and J by 0 bases, with 3 bases left in between. The CDR3 runs 12 residues. Germline V lookup: CDR1 KGHSH, CDR2 LQKENI. CDR3 protein: CASSPSSYEQYF. The CDR3 DNA is TGTGCCAGCTCACCGAGCTCCTACGAGCAGTACTTC.

This clone was seen a handful of times. The rearrangement links TRBV4-3 to TRBJ1-6; D is unresolved. This CDR3 is 15 amino acids long. CDR1 is LGHNA and CDR2 is YSLEER in the germline V gene. The germline V and J ends were trimmed by 0 bases and 8 bases, with 11 bases remaining between them. The CDR3 DNA reads as TGCGCCAGCAGCCAAGATCCGGGTTCGGATTCACCCCTCCACTTT. Protein product: CASSQDPGSDSPLHF.

The chain joins TRBV5-4 to TRBJ2-2; 9 nucleotides align to TRBD2. Germline V gene sequence: CDR1 SGHNT, CDR2 YYREEE (reference sequence). The CDR3 spans 14 residues. Unmatched junction bases numbered 6, after V lost 5 bases and J lost 7 bases. The CDR3 nucleotides are TGTGCCAGCAGTCCTAGCGGGGCGGGCGGGGAGCTGTTTTTT. It is translated as CASSPSGAGGELFF.

In its sample, this clone was seen a few times. The chain couples TRBV13 to TRBJ2-1; the D is unclear. Germline-derived CDR1 and CDR2 are PRHDT and FYEKMQ (reference sequence). The CDR3 runs to 13 residues. The V end lost 0 bases, the J end lost 10 bases, and 10 bases lay between the germline ends. The CDR3 coding sequence is TGTGCCAGCAGCTTAGGCCGAAGCGCCGAGCAGTTCTTC. Translation gives CASSLGRSAEQFF.